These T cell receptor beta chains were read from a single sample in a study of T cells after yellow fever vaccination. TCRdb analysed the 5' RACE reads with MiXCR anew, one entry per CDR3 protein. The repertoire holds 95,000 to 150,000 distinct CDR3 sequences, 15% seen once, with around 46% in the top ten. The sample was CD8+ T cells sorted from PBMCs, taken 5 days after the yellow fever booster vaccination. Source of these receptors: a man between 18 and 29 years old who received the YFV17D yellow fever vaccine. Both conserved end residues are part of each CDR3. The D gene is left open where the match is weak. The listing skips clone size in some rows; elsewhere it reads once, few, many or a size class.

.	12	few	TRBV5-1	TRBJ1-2	CASRLNRVGYTF	TGCGCCAGCAGGCTCAACAGGGTCGGCTACACCTTC
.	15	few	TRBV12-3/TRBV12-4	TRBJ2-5	CASSSPGSGRETQYF	TGTGCCAGCAGTTCCCCGGGGAGCGGGCGGGAGACCCAGTACTTC
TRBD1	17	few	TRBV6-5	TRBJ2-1	CASSPGSGGPSYNEQFF	TGTGCCAGCAGTCCAGGGTCAGGGGGCCCCTCCTACAATGAGCAGTTCTTC
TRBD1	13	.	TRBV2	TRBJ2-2	CAGGTGETGELFF	TGTGCCGGAGGGACAGGGGAAACCGGGGAGCTGTTTTTT
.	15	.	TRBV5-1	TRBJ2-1	CASSGTETSYNEQFF	TGCGCCAGCAGTGGGACCGAAACCTCCTACAATGAGCAGTTCTTC
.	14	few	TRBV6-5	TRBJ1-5	CASSTGSGNQPQHF	TGTGCCAGCAGTACAGGGTCTGGCAATCAGCCCCAGCATTTT
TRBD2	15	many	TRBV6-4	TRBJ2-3	CASSDSSGGPDTQYF	TGTGCCAGCAGTGACTCTAGCGGGGGGCCAGATACGCAGTATTTT
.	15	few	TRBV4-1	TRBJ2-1	CASSQAGGLVSEQFF	TGCGCCAGCAGCCAAGCAGGGGGGCTTGTGTCGGAGCAGTTCTTC
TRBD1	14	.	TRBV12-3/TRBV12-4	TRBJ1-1	CASSWTGGVTEAFF	TGTGCCAGCAGCTGGACAGGGGGGGTCACTGAAGCTTTCTTT
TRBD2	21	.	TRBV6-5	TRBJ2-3	CASSYSTLGLAGEGHTDTQYF	TGTGCCAGCAGTTACTCGACTTTGGGACTAGCGGGGGAAGGGCACACAGATACGCAGTATTTT
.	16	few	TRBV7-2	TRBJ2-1	CASSSSLASSYNEQFF	TGTGCCAGCAGCTCCTCACTAGCTAGCTCCTACAATGAGCAGTTCTTC
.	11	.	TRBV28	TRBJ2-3	CASSQRGTQYF	TGTGCCAGCAGTCAAAGGGGTACGCAGTATTTT
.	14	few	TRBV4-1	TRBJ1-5	CASSQDPTSMPQHF	TGCGCCAGCAGCCAAGATCCAACCTCTATGCCCCAGCATTTT
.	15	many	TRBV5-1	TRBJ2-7	CASSLVPSGVQEQYF	TGCGCCAGCAGCTTGGTCCCGTCGGGGGTGCAGGAGCAGTACTTC
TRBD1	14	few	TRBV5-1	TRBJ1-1	CASSEGQGLTEAFF	TGCGCCAGCAGCGAAGGACAGGGTTTGACTGAAGCTTTCTTT
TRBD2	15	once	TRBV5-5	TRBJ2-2	CATYGGGANTGELFF	TGTGCCACCTATGGGGGAGGGGCGAACACCGGGGAGCTGTTTTTT
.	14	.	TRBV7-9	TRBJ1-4	CASSLDSEGEKLFF	TGTGCCAGCAGCTTGGACAGTGAGGGTGAAAAACTGTTTTTT
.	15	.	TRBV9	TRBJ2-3	CASSAGTADTDTQYF	TGTGCCAGCAGCGCCGGGACGGCAGATACAGATACGCAGTATTTT
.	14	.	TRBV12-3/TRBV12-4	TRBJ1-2	CASSLGGRSGGYTF	TGTGCCAGCAGCCTTGGGGGGAGATCGGGGGGCTACACCTTC
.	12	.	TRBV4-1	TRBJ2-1	CASSGRSNEQFF	TGCGCCAGCAGTGGCCGCAGCAATGAGCAGTTCTTC
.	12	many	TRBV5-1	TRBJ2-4	CASSFKGNIQYF	TGCGCCAGCAGCTTCAAGGGGAACATTCAGTACTTC
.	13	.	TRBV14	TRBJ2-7	CASSQDWSYEQYF	TGTGCCAGCAGCCAAGACTGGTCCTACGAGCAGTACTTC
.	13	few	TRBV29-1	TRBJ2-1	CSVGISRVYEQFF	TGCAGCGTTGGAATTAGCAGAGTCTATGAGCAGTTCTTC
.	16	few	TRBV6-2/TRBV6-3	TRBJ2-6	CASSSTRLLGANVLTF	TGTGCCAGCAGTTCCACTAGGTTACTGGGGGCCAACGTCCTGACTTTC
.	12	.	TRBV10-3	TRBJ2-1	CAIRDGYNEQFF	TGTGCCATCAGAGACGGATACAATGAGCAGTTCTTC
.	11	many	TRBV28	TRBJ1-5	CASRDNQPQHF	TGTGCCAGCAGGGACAATCAGCCCCAGCATTTT
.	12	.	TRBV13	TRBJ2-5	CASSSLGETQYF	TGTGCCAGCAGCTCCCTGGGGGAGACCCAGTACTTC
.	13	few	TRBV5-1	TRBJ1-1	CASMLQPNTEAFF	TGCGCCAGCATGTTACAGCCGAACACTGAAGCTTTCTTT
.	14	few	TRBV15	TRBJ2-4	CATSIGGAKNIQYF	TGTGCCACCAGCATTGGAGGGGCCAAAAACATTCAGTACTTC
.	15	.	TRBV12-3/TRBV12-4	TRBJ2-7	CASSFEGGAVYEQYF	TGTGCCAGCAGTTTCGAGGGGGGGGCGGTCTACGAGCAGTACTTC
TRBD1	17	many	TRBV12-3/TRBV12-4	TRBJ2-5	CASSLEWGGQGDETQYF	TGTGCCAGCAGTTTAGAGTGGGGGGGACAGGGAGATGAGACCCAGTACTTC
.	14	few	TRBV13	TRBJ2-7	CASSLAGYGYEQYF	TGTGCCAGCAGCTTAGCCGGGTACGGCTACGAGCAGTACTTC
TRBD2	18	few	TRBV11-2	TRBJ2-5	CASSLVKGSGPQQETQYF	TGTGCCAGCAGCTTAGTCAAGGGTAGCGGGCCGCAACAAGAGACCCAGTACTTC
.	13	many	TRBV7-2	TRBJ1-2	CASSSTAGGGYTF	TGTGCCAGCAGCTCGACAGCCGGAGGAGGCTACACCTTC
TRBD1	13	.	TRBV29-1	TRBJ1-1	CSAKGQGNTEAFF	TGCAGCGCAAAGGGACAGGGGAACACTGAAGCTTTCTTT
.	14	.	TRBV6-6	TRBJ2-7	CASSRSGTPYEQYF	TGTGCCAGCAGCCGATCCGGGACACCCTACGAGCAGTACTTC
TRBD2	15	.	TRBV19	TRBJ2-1	CASTSPGTSSNEQFF	TGTGCCAGTACCTCCCCTGGGACTAGCAGCAATGAGCAGTTCTTC
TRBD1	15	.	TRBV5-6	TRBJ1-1	CASSGTGARGTEAFF	TGTGCCAGCAGCGGTACAGGGGCACGGGGGACTGAAGCTTTCTTT
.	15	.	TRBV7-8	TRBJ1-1	CASSLLPGRGTEAFF	TGTGCCAGCAGCTTATTGCCAGGGAGAGGGACTGAAGCTTTCTTT
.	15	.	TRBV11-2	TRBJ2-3	CASSLVRPSTDTQYF	TGTGCCAGCAGCTTAGTCAGGCCTAGCACAGATACGCAGTATTTT
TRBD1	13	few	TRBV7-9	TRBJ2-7	CASSFIAGGEQYF	TGTGCCAGCAGCTTCATTGCAGGGGGCGAGCAGTACTTC
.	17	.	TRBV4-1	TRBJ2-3	CASSREELAEGADTQYF	TGCGCCAGCAGCCGCGAGGAACTAGCCGAGGGGGCAGATACGCAGTATTTT